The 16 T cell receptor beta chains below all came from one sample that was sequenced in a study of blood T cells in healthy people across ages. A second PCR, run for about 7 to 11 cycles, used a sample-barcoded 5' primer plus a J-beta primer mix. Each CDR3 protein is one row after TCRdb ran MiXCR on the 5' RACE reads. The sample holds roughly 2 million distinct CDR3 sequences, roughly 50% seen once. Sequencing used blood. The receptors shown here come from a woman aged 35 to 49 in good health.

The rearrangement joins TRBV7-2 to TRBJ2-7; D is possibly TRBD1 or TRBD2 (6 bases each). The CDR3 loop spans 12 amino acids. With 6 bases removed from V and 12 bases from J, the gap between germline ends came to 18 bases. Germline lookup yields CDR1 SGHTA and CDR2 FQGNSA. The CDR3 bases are TGTGCCAGCAGTATACTCGGGGGCGTCCTGTACTTC. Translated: CASSILGGVLYF.

This CDR3 reads CASSSRSWTGKGGEQYF. The DNA of the CDR3 is TGTGCCAGCAGTTCCCGGTCGTGGACAGGGAAAGGAGGCGAGCAGTACTTC. The rearrangement uses TRBV27 and TRBJ2-5; 8 bases are shared with TRBD1. The DNA matches TRBJ2-7 better at its end, which makes the J call doubtful. CDR1 and CDR2 from the germline V gene are MNHEY and SMNVEV (reference sequence). CDR3 length: 17 residues.

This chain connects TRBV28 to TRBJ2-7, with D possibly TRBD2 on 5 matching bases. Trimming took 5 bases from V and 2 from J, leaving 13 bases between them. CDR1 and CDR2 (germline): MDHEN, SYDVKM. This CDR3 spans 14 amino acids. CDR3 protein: CASSILGAAYEQYF. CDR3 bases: TGTGCCAGCAGTATCCTGGGAGCGGCCTACGAGCAGTACTTC.

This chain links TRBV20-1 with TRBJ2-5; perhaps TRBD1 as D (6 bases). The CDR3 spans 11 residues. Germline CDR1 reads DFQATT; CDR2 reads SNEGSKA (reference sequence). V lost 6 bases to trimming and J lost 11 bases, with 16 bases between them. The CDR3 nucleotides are TGCAGTGCCGGACAGTTCAATGAGCAGTACTTC. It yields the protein CSAGQFNEQYF.

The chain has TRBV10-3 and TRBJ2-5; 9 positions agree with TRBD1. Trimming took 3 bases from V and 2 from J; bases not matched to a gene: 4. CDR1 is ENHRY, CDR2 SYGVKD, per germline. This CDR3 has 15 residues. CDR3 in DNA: TGTGCCATCAGTGAACGCGGACAGGGGCAAGAGACCCAGTACTTC. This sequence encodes CAISERGQGQETQYF.

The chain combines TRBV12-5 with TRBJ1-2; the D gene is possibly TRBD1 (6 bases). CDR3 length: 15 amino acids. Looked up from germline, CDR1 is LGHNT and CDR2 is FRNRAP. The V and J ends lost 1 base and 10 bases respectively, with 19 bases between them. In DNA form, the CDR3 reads TGTGCTAGTGGTTTGGATAGGGGGGCGCGAGTGGACTACACCTTC. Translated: CASGLDRGARVDYTF.

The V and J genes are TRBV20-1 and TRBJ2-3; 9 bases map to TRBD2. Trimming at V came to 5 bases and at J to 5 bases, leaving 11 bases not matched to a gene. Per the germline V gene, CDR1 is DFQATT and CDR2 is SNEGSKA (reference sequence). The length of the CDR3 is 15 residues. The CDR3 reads CSASLAGLREDTQYF. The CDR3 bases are TGCAGTGCTTCTCTAGCGGGGCTACGCGAAGATACGCAGTATTTT.

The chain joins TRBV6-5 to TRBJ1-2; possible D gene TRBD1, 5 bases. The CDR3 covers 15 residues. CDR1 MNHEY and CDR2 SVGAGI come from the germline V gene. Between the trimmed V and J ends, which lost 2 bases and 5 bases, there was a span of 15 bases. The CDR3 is CASSYHGTGQYGYTF. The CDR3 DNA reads TGTGCCAGCAGTTACCACGGGACGGGCCAATATGGCTACACCTTC.

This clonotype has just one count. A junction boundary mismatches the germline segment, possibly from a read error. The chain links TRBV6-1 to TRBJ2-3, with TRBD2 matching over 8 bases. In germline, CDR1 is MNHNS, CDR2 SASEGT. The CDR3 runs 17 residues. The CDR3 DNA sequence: TGTGCCAGCAGACTCCTCACCCTGGGACTAGGCACAGGTACGCAGTATTTT. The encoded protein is CASRLLTLGLGTGTQYF.

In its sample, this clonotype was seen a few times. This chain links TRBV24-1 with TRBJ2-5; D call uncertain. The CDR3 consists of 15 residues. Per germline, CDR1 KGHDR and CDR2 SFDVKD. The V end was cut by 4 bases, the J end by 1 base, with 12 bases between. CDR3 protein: CATSDLNGLQETQYF. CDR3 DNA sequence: TGTGCCACCAGTGACCTTAACGGGCTCCAAGAGACCCAGTACTTC.

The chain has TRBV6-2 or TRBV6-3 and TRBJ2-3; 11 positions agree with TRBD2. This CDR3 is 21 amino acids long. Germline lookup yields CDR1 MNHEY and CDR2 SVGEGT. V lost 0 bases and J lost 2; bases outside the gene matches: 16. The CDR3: CASSYSIGASGGPDPTDTQYF. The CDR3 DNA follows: TGTGCCAGCAGTTACTCGATCGGGGCTAGCGGGGGGCCAGACCCCACAGATACGCAGTATTTT.

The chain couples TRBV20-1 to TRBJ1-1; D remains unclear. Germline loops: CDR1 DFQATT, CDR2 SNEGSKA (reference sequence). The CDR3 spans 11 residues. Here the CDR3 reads CSGPQNTEAFF. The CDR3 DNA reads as TGCAGCGGGCCCCAGAACACTGAAGCTTTCTTT.

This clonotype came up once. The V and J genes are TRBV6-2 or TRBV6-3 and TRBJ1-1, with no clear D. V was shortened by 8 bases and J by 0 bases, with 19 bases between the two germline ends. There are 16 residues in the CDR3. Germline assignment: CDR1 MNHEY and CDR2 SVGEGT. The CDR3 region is CASLPSGKGVNTEAFF. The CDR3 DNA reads TGTGCCAGCCTCCCTTCGGGGAAGGGCGTGAACACTGAAGCTTTCTTT.

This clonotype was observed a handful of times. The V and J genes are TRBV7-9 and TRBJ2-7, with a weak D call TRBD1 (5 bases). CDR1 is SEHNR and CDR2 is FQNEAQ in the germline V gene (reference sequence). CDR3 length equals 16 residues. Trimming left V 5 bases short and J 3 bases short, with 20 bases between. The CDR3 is CASSQGAVQALYEQYF. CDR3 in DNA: TGTGCCAGCAGCCAAGGGGCGGTGCAGGCCCTCTACGAGCAGTACTTC.

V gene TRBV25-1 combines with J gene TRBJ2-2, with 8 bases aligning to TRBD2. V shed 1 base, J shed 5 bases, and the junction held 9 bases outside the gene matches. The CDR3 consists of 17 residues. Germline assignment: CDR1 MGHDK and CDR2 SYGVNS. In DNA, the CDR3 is TGTGCCAGCAGTGAATCAGGGCGGGGGGTTGTGACCGGGGAGCTGTTTTTT. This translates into CASSESGRGVVTGELFF.

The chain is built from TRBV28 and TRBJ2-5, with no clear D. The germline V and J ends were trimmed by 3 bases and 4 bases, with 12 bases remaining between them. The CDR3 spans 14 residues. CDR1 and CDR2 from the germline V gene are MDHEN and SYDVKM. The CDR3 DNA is TGTGCCAGCAGTTTTCGGCCGGAAGGAGAGACCCAGTACTTC. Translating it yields CASSFRPEGETQYF.